This T cell receptor (beta chain) was documented in a study of blood T cell repertoires in COVID-19. Study-level information: The United States, Italy and Spain supplied acute and convalescent COVID-19 samples. PBMCs, B-cell-depleted T cells, or T cells provided the cDNA or gDNA that made up the material.

The V end was cut by 8 bases, the J end by 4 bases, with 18 bases between. This CDR3 is built from 15 residues. CDR1 is WNHNN, CDR2 SYGVQD, per germline (reference sequence). Under the authors' procedure: Estimation of nucleated cell counts relied on the amplification of reference gene primers. The table came from immunoSEQ multiplex PCR; TCRdb's copy has only in-frame clones and leaves some out. The V and J calls and clone size are taken from that table; D and trimming were inferred from the DNA. The sample has 79,000 or so clones; approximately 86% are singletons. Sequencing was carried out using peripheral blood. The sequence derives from a human donor in a cohort sampled during active COVID-19. This rearrangement joins TRBV10-1 to TRBJ2-1; a weak D match, TRBD1 (5 bases). CDR3 bases: TGCGCCAGCGTGTACAGGCCACATACATACAATGAGCAGTTCTTC. It yields the protein CASVYRPHTYNEQFF.